Listed below are T cell receptor beta chains from one sample, sequenced in a study of blood T cell repertoires in COVID-19. Profiled with immunoSEQ multiplex PCR; TCRdb holds only in-frame clones, not every one. The sample consists of 250,000 to 350,000 clones, around nine tenths of them appearing once. Sequencing was performed on peripheral blood. The receptors stem from a woman in her sixties with acute or convalescent COVID-19. Both conserved end residues are part of each CDR3. A D gene is named only where the DNA matches it firmly. Rows give clone size only sometimes, using once, few, many, or a class for an expanded clone.

D gene	clone size	V gene	J gene	CDR3 protein	CDR3 DNA
TRBD2	-	TRBV10-3	TRBJ2-3	CAIGLAVTDTQYF	TGTGCCATTGGACTAGCGGTCACAGATACGCAGTATTTT
-	-	TRBV6-2/TRBV6-3	TRBJ2-7	CASSLVSGLLSTYEQYF	TGTGCCAGCAGTCTCGTGTCGGGACTCCTTAGCACCTACGAGCAGTACTTC
TRBD1	-	TRBV7-9	TRBJ2-7	CASSLGQDYEQYF	TGTGCCAGCAGCTTGGGACAGGACTACGAGCAGTACTTC
TRBD2	-	TRBV5-1	TRBJ2-5	CASSLRASGISPQETQYF	TGCGCCAGCAGCTTGAGGGCTAGCGGGATATCCCCCCAAGAGACCCAGTACTTC
TRBD2	-	TRBV7-8	TRBJ2-1	CASSLEVAGGQNEQFF	TGTGCCAGCAGCTTAGAAGTAGCGGGGGGGCAGAATGAGCAGTTCTTC
-	-	TRBV14	TRBJ1-2	CASSQRFASSRSYGYTF	TGTGCCAGCAGCCAAAGATTTGCTAGCTCTCGAAGCTATGGCTACACCTTC
TRBD1	-	TRBV5-6	TRBJ2-1	CASSLAGQGGNEQFF	TGTGCCAGCAGCCTGGCGGGACAGGGGGGCAATGAGCAGTTCTTC
TRBD1	-	TRBV12-5	TRBJ1-4	CASGPRGWVRGFF	TGTGCTAGTGGTCCCAGGGGGTGGGTACGAGGGTTTTTT
-	-	TRBV28	TRBJ1-4	CASSQGVEKLFF	TGTGCCAGCTCCCAGGGTGTTGAAAAACTGTTTTTT
-	-	TRBV5-1	TRBJ2-7	CASSGGSIAPIYEQYF	TGCGCCAGCAGCGGCGGCTCGATAGCACCGATTTACGAGCAGTACTTC
-	-	TRBV7-2	TRBJ2-7	CASSSLRDTYEQYF	TGTGCCAGCAGCTCCCTCAGGGACACCTACGAGCAGTACTTC
TRBD1	-	TRBV14	TRBJ2-6	CASSQDGQGWAGANVLTF	TGTGCCAGCAGCCAAGATGGACAGGGGTGGGCGGGGGCCAACGTCCTGACTTTC
-	-	TRBV25-1	TRBJ2-2	CASSGQPGELFF	TGTGCCAGCAGTGGGCAACCCGGGGAGCTGTTTTTT
TRBD1	-	TRBV9	TRBJ2-7	CASSVGQGAYEQYF	TGTGCCAGCAGCGTGGGTCAGGGGGCCTACGAGCAGTACTTC
-	-	TRBV4-3	TRBJ1-5	CASSSPPDRLRNQPQHF	TGCGCCAGCAGCTCGCCCCCTGACAGGTTACGAAATCAGCCCCAGCATTTT
-	-	TRBV28	TRBJ2-6	CASTYLPLSGANVLTF	TGTGCCAGCACCTACCTCCCCCTCTCTGGGGCCAACGTCCTGACTTTC
TRBD1	few	TRBV30	TRBJ1-6	CAWSPGQGVVNSPLHF	TGTGCCTGGAGTCCAGGACAGGGGGTGGTAAATTCACCCCTCCACTTT
-	-	TRBV27	TRBJ2-3	CASSVGRTDTQYF	TGTGCCAGCAGTGTGGGCCGGACAGATACGCAGTATTTT
-	-	TRBV10-3	TRBJ2-5	CAISGGPPAETQYF	TGTGCCATCAGTGGGGGCCCCCCGGCGGAGACCCAGTACTTC
TRBD1	few	TRBV10-3	TRBJ1-5	CAISRDRDGNQPQHF	TGTGCCATCAGCCGGGACAGAGACGGCAATCAGCCCCAGCATTTT
TRBD1	once	TRBV7-8	TRBJ2-5	CASSSNRDRGQETQYF	TGTGCCAGCAGCTCGAACCGGGACAGGGGGCAAGAGACCCAGTACTTC
-	-	TRBV28	TRBJ1-1	CASSPPTGMNTEAFF	TGTGCCAGCAGCCCCCCGACTGGCATGAACACTGAAGCTTTCTTT
TRBD1	-	TRBV25-1	TRBJ2-1	CASSKASDRHYNEQFF	TGTGCCAGCAGTAAAGCGTCGGACAGGCATTACAATGAGCAGTTCTTC
-	-	TRBV9	TRBJ1-2	CASSVGVFSGYTF	TGTGCCAGCAGCGTAGGGGTTTTTAGCGGCTACACCTTC
-	-	TRBV6-1	TRBJ1-5	CASSEAWQARNQPQHF	TGTGCCAGCAGTGAAGCGTGGCAGGCTCGCAATCAGCCCCAGCATTTT
TRBD1	-	TRBV5-4	TRBJ1-1	CASSLPLGGNTEAFF	TGTGCCAGCAGCTTGCCCTTAGGGGGCAACACTGAAGCTTTCTTT
TRBD1	-	TRBV7-8	TRBJ1-5	CASSLATGDQPQHF	TGTGCCAGCAGCTTAGCAACAGGGGACCAGCCCCAGCATTTT
TRBD2	-	TRBV7-2	TRBJ2-5	CASSLGLAGGQETQYF	TGTGCCAGCAGCTTAGGACTAGCGGGGGGGCAAGAGACCCAGTACTTC
TRBD1	-	TRBV5-1	TRBJ2-5	CASSGTGGDETQYF	TGCGCCAGCAGCGGGACAGGGGGGGATGAGACCCAGTACTTC
TRBD1	-	TRBV7-2	TRBJ1-6	CASSKGQAGPLHF	TGTGCCAGCAGCAAGGGACAGGCAGGACCCCTCCACTTT
TRBD1	-	TRBV7-9	TRBJ1-2	CASSTQGQGNGYTF	TGTGCCAGCAGCACCCAGGGACAGGGGAATGGCTACACCTTC
TRBD2	-	TRBV19	TRBJ2-5	CASGPGLAPQETQYF	TGTGCCAGTGGACCGGGACTAGCCCCCCAAGAGACCCAGTACTTC
-	-	TRBV15	TRBJ2-1	CATSRGFAASSYNEQFF	TGTGCCACCAGCAGAGGATTCGCCGCGAGCTCCTACAATGAGCAGTTCTTC
TRBD2	-	TRBV5-8	TRBJ2-5	CASSSRGLGGETQYF	TGTGCCAGCAGCTCGCGGGGACTAGGTGGGGAGACCCAGTACTTC
-	-	TRBV3-1/TRBV3-2	TRBJ1-5	CASSQGSQPQHF	TGTGCCAGCAGCCAGGGGAGTCAGCCCCAGCATTTT
TRBD1	-	TRBV7-3	TRBJ2-2	CASSLGTGSTGELFF	TGTGCCAGCAGCTTAGGGACAGGGAGCACCGGGGAGCTGTTTTTT
-	-	TRBV6-9	TRBJ2-7	CASSYRPNPGRASRPYEQYF	TGTGCCAGCAGTTATCGCCCAAACCCAGGACGGGCTAGCAGGCCCTACGAGCAGTACTTC
TRBD1	-	TRBV7-2	TRBJ1-5	CASSYQGAGQPQHF	TGTGCCAGCAGCTATCAGGGGGCGGGTCAGCCCCAGCATTTT
-	-	TRBV10-3	TRBJ2-7	CAISERRDAYEQYF	TGTGCCATCAGTGAGCGGAGAGATGCCTACGAGCAGTACTTC
-	-	TRBV12-3/TRBV12-4	TRBJ1-1	CASSPGTRAEAFF	TGTGCCAGCAGTCCCGGGACTCGGGCTGAAGCTTTCTTT
TRBD2	-	TRBV7-6	TRBJ2-1	CASSLGASGIQDEQFF	TGTGCCAGCAGCTTAGGGGCTAGCGGGATTCAGGATGAGCAGTTCTTC
TRBD2	-	TRBV18	TRBJ2-1	CASSPSTSGYNEQFF	TGTGCCAGCTCACCGTCGACTAGCGGTTACAATGAGCAGTTCTTC
-	-	TRBV28	TRBJ1-2	CASSLPHSKARLGYTF	TGTGCCAGCAGTCTACCCCACAGTAAGGCAAGGCTTGGCTACACCTTC
TRBD1	-	TRBV28	TRBJ2-2	CASSLLGQGTNTGELFF	TGTGCCAGCAGTTTATTGGGACAGGGAACTAACACCGGGGAGCTGTTTTTT
-	few	TRBV21-1	TRBJ2-7	CASSKVGGGEQYF	TGTGCCAGCAGCAAAGTGGGGGGTGGCGAGCAGTACTTC
-	-	TRBV6-5	TRBJ1-1	CASGLGGSTEAFF	TGTGCCAGCGGACTCGGCGGTTCAACTGAAGCTTTCTTT
-	-	TRBV4-3	TRBJ2-7	CASSPGEQYF	TGCGCCAGCAGCCCGGGAGAGCAGTACTTC
-	-	TRBV6-2/TRBV6-3	TRBJ2-7	CASSWGRGREQYF	TGTGCCAGCAGTTGGGGCAGGGGGAGGGAGCAGTACTTC
-	-	TRBV6-5	TRBJ1-6	CASSRGISALHF	TGTGCCAGCAGCAGAGGGATATCGGCCCTCCACTTT
-	-	TRBV9	TRBJ1-4	CASSPRGGASTNEKLFF	TGTGCCAGCAGCCCCCGAGGTGGGGCGTCAACTAATGAAAAACTGTTTTTT
-	-	TRBV7-2	TRBJ2-3	CASTWSGSGNTDTQYF	TGTGCCAGCACCTGGTCGGGTAGCGGCAACACAGATACGCAGTATTTT